These 16 T cell receptor beta chains originate from one sample sequenced in a study of T cells in Graves' hyperthyroidism and ophthalmopathy. Amplified TCR beta CDR3 regions derived from RNA transcripts. HTBI primers were employed in a first-round RT-PCR of the TCR CDR3. TCRdb recomputed calls from the multiplex PCR reads with MiXCR, one row per CDR3 protein. The sample comprises hundreds of thousands of distinct CDR3 sequences, 20% of which are singletons, and about half rests with the top ten. The sequencing sample was made of blood. The receptors shown here come from a man in his forties or fifties with Graves' ophthalmopathy.

This chain connects TRBV5-1 to TRBJ1-3; tentative D call: TRBD1 (6 bases). Per germline, CDR1 SGHRS and CDR2 YFSETQ. The CDR3 extends over 15 amino acids. With 2 bases removed from V and 0 bases from J, the gap between germline ends came to 9 bases. The CDR3 DNA follows: TGCGCCAGCAGCTTCACAGGGATCTCTGGAAACACCATATATTTT. Translated, it gives CASSFTGISGNTIYF.

The V gene is TRBV20-1, the J gene TRBJ2-7; D may be TRBD2 (6 bases). V lost 0 bases to trimming and J lost 4 bases, with 13 bases between them. Germline V CDR1 and CDR2: DFQATT, SNEGSKA (reference sequence). This CDR3 is built from 14 residues. The CDR3 DNA is TGCAGTGCTAGAGATGGGGCGGGGAGATACGAGCAGTACTTC. Protein: CSARDGAGRYEQYF.

This clonotype was recorded a few times. The rearrangement joins TRBV20-1 to TRBJ2-1; D remains ambiguous. The V and J ends lost 3 bases and 0 bases respectively, with 6 bases between them. This CDR3 region has 13 residues. CDR1 is DFQATT, CDR2 SNEGSKA, per germline (reference sequence). The CDR3 spells CSARAFSYNEQFF. DNA of the CDR3: TGCAGTGCTAGGGCCTTCTCCTACAATGAGCAGTTCTTC.

The chain uses TRBV28 and TRBJ1-2, with D uncertain. The V end lost 5 bases, the J end lost 8 bases, and 12 bases lay between the germline ends. This CDR3 has 12 amino acids. Germline lookup yields CDR1 MDHEN and CDR2 SYDVKM. The CDR3 nucleotides read TGTGCCAGCAGTACTCTTAGTGGCGGCTACACCTTC. Translating gives CASSTLSGGYTF.

This clonotype was recorded a few times. J is TRBJ1-2 and V is TRBV5-4; no definite D call. The V gene's germline CDR1 is SGHNT and CDR2 YYREEE (reference sequence). V shed 5 bases and J shed 9 bases, with 11 bases lying between them. The CDR3 consists of 11 residues. The CDR3 reads CASSLDGSYTF. The CDR3 DNA reads as TGTGCCAGCAGTCTGGATGGGAGCTACACCTTC.

This clonotype has only a few counts. The V call is TRBV20-1, the J call TRBJ1-5, with unresolved D. The CDR3 consists of 14 residues. Germline V CDR1 and CDR2: DFQATT, SNEGSKA (reference sequence). V lost 4 bases, J lost 6 bases, and 16 bases lay in between. Here the CDR3 reads CSANPGLSGQPQHF. The CDR3 nucleotides are TGCAGTGCTAATCCAGGTCTCTCAGGTCAGCCCCAGCATTTT.

The chain employs TRBV28 and TRBJ1-5, with TRBD1 matching over 7 bases. V shed 6 bases and J 5 bases; nucleotides not matched to a gene: 7. This CDR3 is 14 amino acids long. Looked up from germline, CDR1 is MDHEN and CDR2 is SYDVKM. In DNA, the CDR3 is TGTGCCAGCAGCATCGACAGGGAAGATCAGCCCCAGCATTTT. Translating it yields CASSIDREDQPQHF.

This sequence joins TRBV7-6 and TRBJ1-6, with a weak D call TRBD1 (5 bases). There are 15 residues in the CDR3. With 2 bases removed from V and 9 bases from J, the gap between germline ends came to 14 bases. Per germline, CDR1 SGHVS and CDR2 FNYEAQ. CDR3 DNA: TGTGCCAGCAGCTTACTAACCAAAAGGGGTTCACCCCTCCACTTT. Its protein product is CASSLLTKRGSPLHF. Full variable domain (missing parts from reference TRBV7-6 and TRBJ1-6): GAGVSQSPRYKVTKRGQDVALRCDPISGHVSLYWYRQALGQGPEFLTYFNYEAQQDKSGLPNDRFSAERPEGSISTLTIQRTEQRDSAMYRCASSLLTKRGSPLHFGNGTRLTVT.

This clonotype was detected a few times. The genes are TRBV12-3 or TRBV12-4 and TRBJ1-2, with D unclear. The CDR3 loop spans 15 amino acids. V lost 6 bases and J 4 bases, leaving 18 bases between the germline ends. This chain's CDR3 is CASSPLSSSPYGYTF. The DNA of the CDR3 is TGTGCCAGCAGCCCGCTCTCTAGCTCACCCTATGGCTACACCTTC.

This clonotype was picked up a small number of times. The CDR3 nucleotides read TGTGCCAGCAGCCAAGAGGTCGCTTATGGCTACACCTTC. Its protein is CASSQEVAYGYTF. This chain uses TRBV3-1 with TRBJ1-2; D unresolved. Germline V lookup: CDR1 LGHDT, CDR2 YNNKEL (reference sequence). V lost 0 bases, J lost 5 bases, and 7 bases lay in between. The CDR3 is made up of 13 amino acids.

The chain is built from TRBV6-1 and TRBJ2-3; weak D call: TRBD2 (6 bases). Germline loops: CDR1 MNHNS, CDR2 SASEGT. The germline V and J ends were trimmed by 3 bases and 4 bases, with 20 bases remaining between them. The CDR3 is made up of 17 amino acids. CDR3 DNA: TGTGCCAGCAGTGACTGGCAGGCGACTAGTTGGCCAGATACGCAGTATTTT. This gives the protein CASSDWQATSWPDTQYF.

The CDR3 reads CATSLSGAGEKLFF. The CDR3 coding sequence is TGTGCCACTTCACTCTCGGGGGCTGGCGAAAAACTGTTTTTT. The chain uses TRBV6-1 and TRBJ1-4, with D possibly TRBD1 on 6 matching bases. Germline V gene sequence: CDR1 MNHNS, CDR2 SASEGT. V lost 10 bases, J lost 8 bases, and 20 bases lay in between. The length of the CDR3 is 14 residues.

This clonotype was counted between two and nine times. The J gene is TRBJ2-1, the V gene TRBV7-2; TRBD1 agrees at 7 bases. The CDR3 extends over 16 amino acids. Trimming cost V 6 bases and J 8 bases; bases outside gene matches: 16. Germline V gene sequence: CDR1 SGHTA, CDR2 FQGNSA. CDR3 in DNA: TGTGCCAGCAGTTCCGCTCTAGACAGGGCGCTCTATGAGCAGTTCTTC. Translating it yields CASSSALDRALYEQFF.

Many counts were recorded for this clonotype. DNA of the CDR3: TGTGCCTGGAGTCAAGGGACTGAAGCTTTCTTT. Translation gives CAWSQGTEAFF. This chain connects TRBV30 to TRBJ1-1; D ambiguous. Trimming stripped 2 bases from V and 5 bases from J, with 6 bases between. Germline lookup yields CDR1 GTSNPN and CDR2 SVGIG (reference sequence). The CDR3 contains 11 residues.

This clonotype appeared many times. The rearrangement links TRBV20-1 to TRBJ2-5; 8 bases match TRBD1. Germline CDR1 DFQATT, CDR2 SNEGSKA (reference sequence). Losses at the gene ends were 1 base for V and 2 bases for J; bases not matched to a gene: 6. The CDR3 consists of 15 residues. CDR3 nucleotides: TGCAGTGCTAGAGTACTGGGACAGGCACAAGAGACCCAGTACTTC. Protein: CSARVLGQAQETQYF.

This clonotype was observed a few times. J is TRBJ2-7 and V is TRBV18; D is unclear. Trimming removed 0 bases at V and 6 bases at J, with 9 bases between. Per germline, CDR1 KGHSH and CDR2 LQKENI. The CDR3 has 13 residues. This CDR3 is CASSPPVVGEQYF. DNA for the CDR3: TGTGCCAGCTCACCACCGGTGGTGGGCGAGCAGTACTTC.